This T cell receptor (beta chain) was documented in a study of T cell responses to AZD1222 COVID-19 vaccine. Study-wide points: Baseline antibody screening turned up just a handful of seropositive AZD1222 recipients.

The CDR3 has 13 residues. The germline gives CDR1 SGHRS, CDR2 YFSETQ. The V and J ends lost 4 bases and 7 bases respectively, with 15 bases between them. As concerns this clone: Its antigen is as yet unknown.

This table comes from immunoSEQ multiplex PCR, and its TCRdb copy is limited to in-frame clones, with some not included. The top ten hold less than 6% of the sample, which has around 120,000 clones, roughly 91% seen once. The source was peripheral blood, collected 28 days after the second AZD1222 dose. The chain uses TRBV5-1 and TRBJ2-7, with D possibly being TRBD1 or TRBD2 (5 bases each). The receptor was isolated from an adult who received the AZD1222 COVID-19 vaccine. CDR3 residues: CASSELDEGEQYF. In nucleotides, the CDR3 is TGCGCCAGCAGCGAACTGGATGAGGGGGAGCAGTACTTC. Full variable domain (outside the CDR3, taken from reference TRBV5-1 and TRBJ2-7): KAGVTQTPRYLIKTRGQQVTLSCSPISGHRSVSWYQQTPGQGLQFLFEYFSETQRNKGNFPGRFSGRQFSNSRSEMNVSTLELGDSALYLCASSELDEGEQYFGPGTRLTVT.